This T cell receptor beta chain was sequenced during a study of blood T cell repertoires in COVID-19. Overall study context: Samples representing acute and convalescent COVID-19 were sourced from the United States, Italy and Spain. PBMCs, B-cell-depleted T cells, or T cells were the source of the cDNA or gDNA that made up the material.

The CDR3 length is 14 residues. The germline V gene encodes CDR1 DFQATT and CDR2 SNEGSKA (reference sequence). V gave up 3 bases and J gave up 3 bases; unmatched junction bases: 5. Original processing methods: Counts of nucleated cells, estimated from reference gene primer amplification, were obtained. The table came from immunoSEQ multiplex PCR; TCRdb's copy has only in-frame clones and leaves some out. D and trimming come from the DNA, and the V and J calls and clone size come from that table. The table shows around 120,000 clones, with 78% occurring only once. This receptor was obtained from a man aged 65-85 years with acute or convalescent COVID-19. The V and J genes are TRBV20-1 and TRBJ2-5, with 9 bases fitting TRBD2. Input material: peripheral blood. CDR3 loop: CSASPGLAEETQYF. Written as DNA, the CDR3 is TGCAGTGCTAGTCCGGGACTAGCTGAAGAGACCCAGTACTTC.